The 6 T cell receptor beta chains given below trace back to one sample, sequenced in a study of radiation and T cells in renal cell carcinoma. TCRdb's copy holds only in-frame clones and misses some; the assay was immunoSEQ multiplex PCR. Here the sample spans roughly 100,000 clones, 65% to 85% being singletons. Time point in this sample: baseline pretreatment blood. Noted treatment: 15 Gy SBRT to primary tumor, nephrectomy 4 weeks later. Here the sequenced sample was blood, taken from a patient whose treatment included radiotherapy and nephrectomy. The receptors here all came from a man aged 60 to 75 with renal cell carcinoma.

The genes are TRBV19 and TRBJ2-7; maybe TRBD2 (5 bases). V was clipped by 3 bases and J by 0 bases, with 9 bases between them. The germline gives CDR1 LNHDA, CDR2 SQIVND (reference sequence). This CDR3 comprises 14 residues. The CDR3, as DNA: TGTGCCAGTAGTATTGGACTGAGCTCCTACGAGCAGTACTTC. Translated: CASSIGLSSYEQYF.

This chain joins TRBV28 and TRBJ1-2, with D perhaps TRBD1 (5 bases). With 2 bases removed from V and 5 bases from J, the gap between germline ends came to 12 bases. This CDR3 has 14 residues. Looked up from germline, CDR1 is MDHEN and CDR2 is SYDVKM. The CDR3 protein is CASSLRGRLYGYTF. CDR3 nucleotide sequence: TGTGCCAGCAGTTTAAGGGGCCGCCTATATGGCTACACCTTC.

The chain has TRBV7-2 and TRBJ1-1; no clear D. Germline V gene sequence: CDR1 SGHTA, CDR2 FQGNSA. The CDR3 totals 15 residues. The V end was cut by 3 bases, the J end by 4 bases, with 15 bases between. Written as DNA, the CDR3 is TGTGCCAGCAGCTTCGCCGATGGGCTGAGCACTGAAGCTTTCTTT. The encoded protein is CASSFADGLSTEAFF.

The rearrangement links TRBV7-9 to TRBJ1-2; D is undetermined. V was trimmed by 2 bases and J by 3 bases, leaving 10 bases between them. Germline V CDR1 and CDR2: SEHNR, FQNEAQ (reference sequence). CDR3 length equals 14 residues. CDR3 sequence reads: CASSLIAVYYGYTF. In DNA form, the CDR3 reads TGTGCCAGCAGCTTAATAGCAGTTTACTATGGCTACACCTTC.

This clone appeared a single time. The gene calls are TRBV7-9 and TRBJ2-1, with D maybe TRBD2 (5 bases). CDR1 is SEHNR and CDR2 is FQNEAQ in the germline V gene (reference sequence). V was cut by 4 bases and J by 8 bases, with 15 bases left in between. This CDR3 spans 14 amino acids. CDR3 coding DNA: TGTGCCAGCAGCTACCCCGGGAAGTTCGATGAGCAGTTCTTC. Encoded protein: CASSYPGKFDEQFF.

V is TRBV27 and J is TRBJ2-5; the match to TRBD1 covers 9 bases. CDR1 and CDR2 from the germline V gene are MNHEY and SMNVEV (reference sequence). The CDR3 spans 15 residues. The V and J ends lost 4 bases and 2 bases, in that order; junction bases with no gene match: 5. CDR3: CASSSADRGQETQYF. CDR3 nucleotides: TGTGCCAGCAGTTCCGCCGACAGGGGGCAAGAGACCCAGTACTTC.